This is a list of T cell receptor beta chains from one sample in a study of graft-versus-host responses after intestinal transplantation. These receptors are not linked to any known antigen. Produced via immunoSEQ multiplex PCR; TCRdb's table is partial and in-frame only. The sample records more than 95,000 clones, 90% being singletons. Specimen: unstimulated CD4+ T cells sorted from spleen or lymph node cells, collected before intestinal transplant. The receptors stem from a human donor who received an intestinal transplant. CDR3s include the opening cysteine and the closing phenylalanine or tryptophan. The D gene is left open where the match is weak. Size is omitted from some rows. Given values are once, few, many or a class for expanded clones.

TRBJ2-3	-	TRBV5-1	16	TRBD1	TGCGCCAGCAGCACCTACAGGGGGAAAGGGACAGATACGCAGTATTTT	CASSTYRGKGTDTQYF
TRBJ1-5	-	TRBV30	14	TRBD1	TGTGCCTGGAGTGCGGGACAGCTTTTTCAGCCCCAGCATTTT	CAWSAGQLFQPQHF
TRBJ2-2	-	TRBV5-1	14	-	TGCGCCAGCAGCTTGGTTGCAGGGAACGGGGAGCTGTTTTTT	CASSLVAGNGELFF
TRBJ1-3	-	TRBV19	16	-	TGTGCCAGTAGCCCTGGCGGACTGAGCTCTGGAAACACCATATATTTT	CASSPGGLSSGNTIYF
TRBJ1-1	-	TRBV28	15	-	TGTGCCAGCAGTAGGACGGGGGGGATGAACACTGAAGCTTTCTTT	CASSRTGGMNTEAFF
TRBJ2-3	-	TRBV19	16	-	TGTGCCAGTAGTACCTATCTGGCGGGGTGGGCAGATACGCAGTATTTT	CASSTYLAGWADTQYF
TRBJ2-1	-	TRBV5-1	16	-	TGCGCCAGCAGCTTGGCCGGGTCGAGCTCCTACAATGAGCAGTTCTTC	CASSLAGSSSYNEQFF
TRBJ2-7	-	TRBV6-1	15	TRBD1	TGTGCCAGCAGTACAGGGGTTGGTTTGTCCTACGAGCAGTACTTC	CASSTGVGLSYEQYF
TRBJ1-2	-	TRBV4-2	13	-	TGTGCCAGCAGCCAAGATACGGGGTACGGCTACACCTTC	CASSQDTGYGYTF
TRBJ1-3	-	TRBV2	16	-	TGTGCCAGCAGGGTGGGGACGGAGGGCTCTGGAAACACCATATATTTT	CASRVGTEGSGNTIYF
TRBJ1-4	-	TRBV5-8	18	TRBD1	TGTGCCAGCAGCTTGGGGTCGTTGGGACAGCCTTATAATGAAAAACTGTTTTTT	CASSLGSLGQPYNEKLFF
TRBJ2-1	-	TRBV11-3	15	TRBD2	TGTGCCAGCAGCTTAGGTGCGGGAGGGCCTCGTGAGCAGTTCTTC	CASSLGAGGPREQFF
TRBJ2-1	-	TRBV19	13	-	TGTGCCAGTAGTATGTCGGGAGACAATGAGCAGTTCTTC	CASSMSGDNEQFF
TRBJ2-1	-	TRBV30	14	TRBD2	TGTGCCTGGACTAGCGGGGGGGACTACAATGAGCAGTTCTTC	CAWTSGGDYNEQFF
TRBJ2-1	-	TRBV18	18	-	TGTGCCAGCTCACCTTTGAGTGGGGGGGCCAGCTCCTACAATGAGCAGTTCTTC	CASSPLSGGASSYNEQFF
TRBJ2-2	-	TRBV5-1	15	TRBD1	TGCGCCAGCAGCTCGACAGGGGCGAACACCGGGGAGCTGTTTTTT	CASSSTGANTGELFF
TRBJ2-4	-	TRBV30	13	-	TGTGCCTGCAGATTGCTAGCCAAAAACATTCAGTACTTC	CACRLLAKNIQYF
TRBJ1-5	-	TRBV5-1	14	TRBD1	TGCGCCAGCAGTCACGGACAGGGTGGTCAGCCCCAGCATTTT	CASSHGQGGQPQHF
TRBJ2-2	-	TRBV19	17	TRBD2	TGTGCCAGTACAACGACTAGCGGGAGGCGAAACACCGGGGAGCTGTTTTTT	CASTTTSGRRNTGELFF
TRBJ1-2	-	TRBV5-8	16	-	TGTGCCAGCAGCTTGTATCGGACTTTGGGTAACTATGGCTACACCTTC	CASSLYRTLGNYGYTF
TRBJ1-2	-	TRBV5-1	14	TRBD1	TGCGCCAGCAGCTTGGCCCCGGGACAGGGGGGCTACACCTTC	CASSLAPGQGGYTF
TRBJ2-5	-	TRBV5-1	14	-	TGCGCCAGCAGCTTTGGGGCATCCCAAGAGACCCAGTACTTC	CASSFGASQETQYF
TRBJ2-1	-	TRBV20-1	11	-	TGCAGTGCGCCTAACTTGGATGAGCAGTTCTTC	CSAPNLDEQFF
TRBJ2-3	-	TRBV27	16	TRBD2	TGTGCCAGCAGTTTACAGCGGGGCCTAAGCACAGATACGCAGTATTTT	CASSLQRGLSTDTQYF
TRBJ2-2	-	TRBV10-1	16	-	TGCGCCAGCAGTCCTATGGGGAGTACGAACACCGGGGAGCTGTTTTTT	CASSPMGSTNTGELFF
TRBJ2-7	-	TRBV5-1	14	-	TGCGCCAGCAGCTCGTACGGACTGATCTACGAGCAGTACTTC	CASSSYGLIYEQYF
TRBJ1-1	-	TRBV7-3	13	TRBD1	TGTGCCAGCAGCTGGACAGGGGGCACTGAAGCTTTCTTT	CASSWTGGTEAFF
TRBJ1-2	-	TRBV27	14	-	TGTGCCAGCAGCCCACCGGGACTTAACTATGGCTACACCTTC	CASSPPGLNYGYTF
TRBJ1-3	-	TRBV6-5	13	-	TGTGCCAGCGGGCTTAGTAGGGGAAACACCATATATTTT	CASGLSRGNTIYF
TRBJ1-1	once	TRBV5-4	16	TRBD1	TGTGCCAGCAGCTCACGGACAGGGGGCGGGAACACTGAAGCTTTCTTT	CASSSRTGGGNTEAFF
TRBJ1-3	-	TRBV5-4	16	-	TGTGCCAGCAGCTTGGCAGGGGCCCGCTCTGGAAACACCATATATTTT	CASSLAGARSGNTIYF
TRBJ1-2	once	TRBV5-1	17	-	TGCGCCAGCAGCCTCAGCGGGGGGGCCGACCTGGAGTATGGCTACACCTTC	CASSLSGGADLEYGYTF
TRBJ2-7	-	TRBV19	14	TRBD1	TGTGCCAGTAGTCTCGGCCGGGACAGGGATCGACAGTACTTC	CASSLGRDRDRQYF
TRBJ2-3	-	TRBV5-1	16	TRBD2	TGCGCCAGCAGCTTGGTGGGCGGGAGAGGTACAGATACGCAGTATTTT	CASSLVGGRGTDTQYF
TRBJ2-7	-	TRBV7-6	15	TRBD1	TGTGCCAGCAGCTCCCCGACAGGGAGCTCCTACGAGCAGTACTTC	CASSSPTGSSYEQYF
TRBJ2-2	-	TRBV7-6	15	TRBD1	TGTGCCAGCAGCCCAAGGACAGGGAGGATCGGGGAGCTGTTTTTT	CASSPRTGRIGELFF
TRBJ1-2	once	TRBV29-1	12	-	TGCAGCGTTGCGGGGGGTGGAAATGGCTACACCTTC	CSVAGGGNGYTF
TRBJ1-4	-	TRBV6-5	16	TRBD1	TGTGCCAGCAGTTGGGGGACAGGGGCACCTAATGAAAAACTGTTTTTT	CASSWGTGAPNEKLFF
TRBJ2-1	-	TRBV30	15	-	TGTGCCTGGAGCAAACAGGGAGTGCCCTACAATGAGCAGTTCTTC	CAWSKQGVPYNEQFF
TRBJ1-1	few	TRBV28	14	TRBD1	TGTGCCAGCAGGCTGGACAGGGTGAACACTGAAGCTTTCTTT	CASRLDRVNTEAFF
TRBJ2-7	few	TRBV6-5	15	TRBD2	TGTGCCAGCAGTTCCCGATTAGCGGGGGGCTACGAGCAGTACTTC	CASSSRLAGGYEQYF
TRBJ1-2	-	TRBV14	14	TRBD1	TGTGCCAGCAGTCACGGACAGGGGGGAGGTGGCTACACCTTC	CASSHGQGGGGYTF
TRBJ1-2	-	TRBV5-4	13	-	TGTGCCAGCAGCCAAGCCCGGGAACTACCCTACACCTTC	CASSQARELPYTF
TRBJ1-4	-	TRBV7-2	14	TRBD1	TGTGCCAGCAGCTTACAGGGGGCGGATGAAAAACTGTTTTTT	CASSLQGADEKLFF
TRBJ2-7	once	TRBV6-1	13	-	TGTGCCAGCGTGAATGTTGGGGAGTACGAGCAGTACTTC	CASVNVGEYEQYF
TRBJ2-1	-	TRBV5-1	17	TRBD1	TGCGCCAGCAGCTTGGCGGCGGGACAGGCTTCTTACAATGAGCAGTTCTTC	CASSLAAGQASYNEQFF
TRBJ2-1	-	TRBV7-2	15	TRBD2	TGTGCCAGCACTGGACGCGGGAGCTCCTACAATGAGCAGTTCTTC	CASTGRGSSYNEQFF